The text below deals with one T cell receptor (beta chain). The antigen remains undetermined. These data come from a study of siplizumab effects on memory and regulatory T cells. The germline CDR1 and CDR2 sequences are SGDLS and YYNGEE. V lost 3 bases and J lost 0; bases outside the gene matches: 3. This CDR3 contains 14 residues. Overall study results and limits: The study found that siplizumab significantly reduced alloreactive sequences traceable to unstimulated CD4+ memory cells. Naive T cells seemed more diverse than memory cells; they also seemed major alloresponse contributors. Proliferating siplizumab-cultured Tregs lacked confirmed suppressive function.

Method: immunoSEQ multiplex PCR; TCRdb's copy keeps in-frame clones and lacks some. The data hold over 70,000 clones, with 85% to 90% observed a single time. The sequenced sample consisted of CD4+ T cells sorted from blood. This sequence originates from a human donor in good health. This chain joins TRBV9 and TRBJ2-7; the match to TRBD1 covers 7 bases. The CDR3 reads CASSEGQSSYEQYF. The CDR3 region has the DNA TGTGCCAGCAGCGAGGGACAGAGCTCCTACGAGCAGTACTTC.